The present TCR beta chain was sequenced within a study of cytomegalovirus exposure and HLA in healthy donors. Findings and caveats of the study: Associated with cytomegalovirus, according to the listing, were 150 to 200 TCR beta chains. Indistinguishability led to the exclusion of some V segments, TRBV6-2 and TRBV6-3 included.

V shed 4 bases, J shed 4 bases, and the junction held 20 bases outside the gene matches. CDR1 SGHDN and CDR2 FVKESK come from the germline V gene. This CDR3 has 20 residues. Primers included in the PCR were 60 Vbeta and 13 Jbeta primers. The method was immunoSEQ multiplex PCR; TCRdb's version includes in-frame clones alone and lacks a portion of them. This table has about 200,000 clones, 65% to 80% appearing once. In the case of this clone: Antigen unknown.

The sequenced material came from PBMCs. V usage is TRBV14 and J usage is TRBJ2-1; 9 positions agree with TRBD1. This TCR was recovered from a woman aged 30 to 39 in good health and CMV-seropositive. The CDR3, as DNA: TGTGCCAGCAGCCCGGGGACAGGGAAGTTCGGGGGGTTTTGGTACAATGAGCAGTTCTTC. Amino acids: CASSPGTGKFGGFWYNEQFF.